These T cell receptor beta chains were read from a single sample in a study of T cells expressing NK-cell markers. For each CDR3 protein, TCRdb gives one entry from its re-call of the 5' RACE reads, without DNA. The record lists a few hundred thousand distinct CDR3 sequences, of which the ten most abundant hold roughly 5.4%. Source material: blood T cells: a sorted CD56 or NKG2C T cell subset, CD4+ or CD8+ T cells, or bulk PBMC T cells (not recorded which). Receptors were obtained from a man aged 18 to 69 in good health. Both conserved end residues are part of each CDR3.

j_call: TRBJ2-1
v_call: TRBV18
cdr3_length: 16
cdr3_aa: CASSAELAGGLNEQFF

j_call: TRBJ1-1
v_call: TRBV5-6
cdr3_length: 15
cdr3_aa: CASSLQAITNTEAFF

j_call: TRBJ2-3
v_call: TRBV27
cdr3_length: 13
cdr3_aa: CASSSHMVDTQYF

j_call: TRBJ1-1
v_call: TRBV7-8
cdr3_length: 15
cdr3_aa: CASSLVRRTNTEAFF

j_call: TRBJ2-3
v_call: TRBV2
cdr3_length: 16
cdr3_aa: CASRALLRTGRDTQYF

j_call: TRBJ2-3
v_call: TRBV7-2
cdr3_length: 15
cdr3_aa: CASSTRLARLDTQYF

j_call: TRBJ2-7
v_call: TRBV20-1
cdr3_length: 14
cdr3_aa: CSALSGTTSYEQYF

j_call: TRBJ2-7
v_call: TRBV20-1
cdr3_length: 14
cdr3_aa: CSTNPPTGAHEQYF

j_call: TRBJ1-5
v_call: TRBV27
cdr3_length: 15
cdr3_aa: CASKGAWDSNQPQHF

j_call: TRBJ2-2
v_call: TRBV6-2/TRBV6-3
cdr3_length: 16
cdr3_aa: CASSLPAHYNTGELFF

j_call: TRBJ2-7
v_call: TRBV7-9
cdr3_length: 13
cdr3_aa: CASTQVAAYEQYF

j_call: TRBJ1-1
v_call: TRBV19
cdr3_length: 18
cdr3_aa: CASSAPQDRGHLNTEAFF

j_call: TRBJ1-3
v_call: TRBV7-6
cdr3_length: 18
cdr3_aa: CASSLQPRQDPRGNTIYF

j_call: TRBJ2-1
v_call: TRBV6-5
cdr3_length: 14
cdr3_aa: CASSYSNPGESKFF

j_call: TRBJ1-6
v_call: TRBV11-2
cdr3_length: 15
cdr3_aa: CASSVGTGGGSPLHF

j_call: TRBJ1-2
v_call: TRBV20-1
cdr3_length: 14
cdr3_aa: CSARTQGRDYGYTF

j_call: TRBJ2-7
v_call: TRBV6-5
cdr3_length: 12
cdr3_aa: CASSYGRSEQYF

j_call: TRBJ2-1
v_call: TRBV5-1
cdr3_length: 17
cdr3_aa: CASSLHGARDRGLRQFF

j_call: TRBJ1-6
v_call: TRBV2
cdr3_length: 16
cdr3_aa: CASTRIFRTANSPLHF

j_call: TRBJ2-1
v_call: TRBV5-6
cdr3_length: 16
cdr3_aa: CASSPRRGVPTNEQFF

j_call: TRBJ2-3
v_call: TRBV9
cdr3_length: 13
cdr3_aa: CASSLRPVDTQYF

j_call: TRBJ1-2
v_call: TRBV20-1
cdr3_length: 16
cdr3_aa: CSARSRDRGRGYGYTF

j_call: TRBJ2-1
v_call: TRBV29-1
cdr3_length: 14
cdr3_aa: CSVERGAGESEQFF

j_call: TRBJ2-5
v_call: TRBV15
cdr3_length: 15
cdr3_aa: CATSRDAGGPETQYF

j_call: TRBJ2-3
v_call: TRBV5-1
cdr3_length: 15
cdr3_aa: CASSPLADPRDTQYF

j_call: TRBJ2-7
v_call: TRBV20-1
cdr3_length: 15
cdr3_aa: CSARVLGWGTYEQYF

j_call: TRBJ2-3
v_call: TRBV6-5
cdr3_length: 12
cdr3_aa: CASSRPLGTQYF

j_call: TRBJ2-7
v_call: TRBV20-1
cdr3_length: 17
cdr3_aa: CSASRRASGGPRLEQYF

j_call: TRBJ2-7
v_call: TRBV3-1
cdr3_length: 14
cdr3_aa: CASSQDSGGSEQYF

j_call: TRBJ2-1
v_call: TRBV11-2
cdr3_length: 16
cdr3_aa: CASSVPQGQGQNEQFF

j_call: TRBJ2-3
v_call: TRBV25-1
cdr3_length: 21
cdr3_aa: CASSELPPGLAGPGGTDTQYF

j_call: TRBJ2-5
v_call: TRBV12-3/TRBV12-4
cdr3_length: 13
cdr3_aa: CASSFGHQETQYF

j_call: TRBJ2-2
v_call: TRBV11-2
cdr3_length: 15
cdr3_aa: CASSSVAGTAGELFF

j_call: TRBJ1-1
v_call: TRBV29-1
cdr3_length: 12
cdr3_aa: CSVERPNTEAFF

j_call: TRBJ1-1
v_call: TRBV6-2/TRBV6-3
cdr3_length: 15
cdr3_aa: CASSRLYRGRTEAFF

j_call: TRBJ2-7
v_call: TRBV12-3/TRBV12-4
cdr3_length: 12
cdr3_aa: CATSLGIGEQYF

j_call: TRBJ1-1
v_call: TRBV6-4
cdr3_length: 14
cdr3_aa: CASRLGPRGSEAFF

j_call: TRBJ2-1
v_call: TRBV6-2/TRBV6-3
cdr3_length: 16
cdr3_aa: CASRTAGTSGYNEQFF

j_call: TRBJ1-4
v_call: TRBV9
cdr3_length: 18
cdr3_aa: CASSVAETGGSGNEKLFF

j_call: TRBJ2-7
v_call: TRBV7-8
cdr3_length: 14
cdr3_aa: CASSLGGLVAGQYF

j_call: TRBJ2-5
v_call: TRBV10-3
cdr3_length: 16
cdr3_aa: CAISDVVAGASGTQYF

j_call: TRBJ1-1
v_call: TRBV11-1
cdr3_length: 16
cdr3_aa: CASSFSGTHMNTEAFF

j_call: TRBJ1-1
v_call: TRBV7-9
cdr3_length: 14
cdr3_aa: CASSLVGRNTEAFF

j_call: TRBJ2-7
v_call: TRBV2
cdr3_length: 15
cdr3_aa: CASRIRDRGSYEQYF

j_call: TRBJ2-5
v_call: TRBV6-1
cdr3_length: 14
cdr3_aa: CASSLSTYQETQYF

j_call: TRBJ2-1
v_call: TRBV18
cdr3_length: 14
cdr3_aa: CASSSTGGPDEQFF

j_call: TRBJ1-1
v_call: TRBV20-1
cdr3_length: 13
cdr3_aa: CSASPGGHTEAFF

j_call: TRBJ1-1
v_call: TRBV6-2/TRBV6-3
cdr3_length: 16
cdr3_aa: CASRRGQGTMNTEAFF

j_call: TRBJ1-4
v_call: TRBV7-9
cdr3_length: 14
cdr3_aa: CASSLARWGEKLFF

j_call: TRBJ2-7
v_call: TRBV5-5
cdr3_length: 16
cdr3_aa: CASRGQGSSYLHEQYF

j_call: TRBJ1-2
v_call: TRBV20-1
cdr3_length: 13
cdr3_aa: CRGATGGDYGYTF

j_call: TRBJ2-3
v_call: TRBV6-4
cdr3_length: 15
cdr3_aa: CASSESGGNADTQYF

j_call: TRBJ1-2
v_call: TRBV7-9
cdr3_length: 17
cdr3_aa: CASSQIGQGPIRYGYTF